The rows below give T cell receptor beta chains drawn from one sample of a study of blood T cells in healthy people across ages. Via MiXCR, TCRdb re-called the 5' RACE reads, giving one row per CDR3 protein. Of over 600,000 distinct CDR3 sequences listed, roughly 20% are singletons. Sequenced sample: blood. These receptors all stem from a man aged 70-80 years in good health. The CDR3 runs from the conserved cysteine through the conserved F or W. The order of the fields is J gene, clone size, D gene, V gene, CDR3 DNA, CDR3 protein. The D gene is left open where the match is weak. Expanded clones get a size class; other rows say once, few or many, or leave the size out.

TRBJ1-1	NA	NA	TRBV20-1	TGCAGTGTTCCAGGGTCCCTTAACACTGAAGCTTTCTTT	CSVPGSLNTEAFF
TRBJ2-4	few	TRBD2	TRBV6-2/TRBV6-3	TGTGCCAGCCGTGATACGGGAGGTGCCAAAAACATTCAGTACTTC	CASRDTGGAKNIQYF
TRBJ2-5	NA	NA	TRBV6-2/TRBV6-3	TGTGCCAGCAGTTACACGAGGGTGGAACAGCAGTACTTC	CASSYTRVEQQYF
TRBJ1-2	few	TRBD1	TRBV28	TGTGCCAGCAGTTTTAGCATCCGACAGGGTCATCACTATGGCTACACCTTC	CASSFSIRQGHHYGYTF
TRBJ2-6	NA	NA	TRBV12-3/TRBV12-4	TGTGCCAGCAGTTTTCATCTCGGAGGGACCGGGGCCAACGTCCTGACTTTC	CASSFHLGGTGANVLTF
TRBJ1-1	many	NA	TRBV28	TGTGCCAGCAGAACGAACACTGAAGCTTTCTTT	CASRTNTEAFF
TRBJ2-5	few	NA	TRBV2	TGTGCCAGCAGTTCCGGAGGGGCCCAGTACTTC	CASSSGGAQYF
TRBJ1-2	NA	TRBD1	TRBV3-1	TGTGCCAGCAGCCAAGTCACAGGGGGCGGCTACACCTTC	CASSQVTGGGYTF
TRBJ2-5	few	NA	TRBV4-1	TGCGCCAGCAGCCAAGATTGGAACAGGGAGGAGACCCAGTACTTC	CASSQDWNREETQYF
TRBJ1-2	NA	NA	TRBV3-1	TGTGCCAGCAGCCAAGGCATAAACTATGGCTACACCTTC	CASSQGINYGYTF
TRBJ2-3	NA	NA	TRBV20-1	TGCAGTGCTCTTACAGGGTGGGATACGCAGTATTTT	CSALTGWDTQYF
TRBJ2-7	few	TRBD2	TRBV12-3/TRBV12-4	TGTGCCAGCAAAAGCGGGAGCTTCGAGCAGTACTTC	CASKSGSFEQYF
TRBJ2-1	few	NA	TRBV5-1	TGCGCCAGCAGCTTGGACGGCGCCTCCTACAATGAGCAGTTCTTC	CASSLDGASYNEQFF
TRBJ2-1	few	TRBD1	TRBV15	TGTGCTACCAGCAGAGATTTTGGGCAGGGGGCCGAAAATGAGCAGTTCTTC	CATSRDFGQGAENEQFF
TRBJ2-1	NA	NA	TRBV5-1	TGCGCCAGCAGCCCTGACGGCTCCTGGGGTGAGCAGTTCTTC	CASSPDGSWGEQFF
TRBJ1-1	NA	NA	TRBV19	TGTGCCAGTAGTACCCAGGACCGAATGAACACTGAAGCTTTCTTT	CASSTQDRMNTEAFF
TRBJ2-4	few	NA	TRBV6-2/TRBV6-3	TGTGCCAGCAGTTACTCTCCAGGGGCCAAAAACATTCAGTACTTC	CASSYSPGAKNIQYF
TRBJ2-5	NA	TRBD2	TRBV9	TGTGCCAGCAGCACCTTAGCGGGAGTCTCAGAGACCCAGTACTTC	CASSTLAGVSETQYF
TRBJ2-1	many	TRBD2	TRBV4-1	TGCGCCAGCAGCCAAGTAGCGGGCCCGAGCTCCTACAATGAGCAGTTCTTC	CASSQVAGPSSYNEQFF
TRBJ2-7	few	NA	TRBV19	TGTGCCACCGGTAAATCGGGCTCCTACGAGCAGTACTTC	CATGKSGSYEQYF
TRBJ2-1	NA	NA	TRBV19	TGTGCCAGTAGCCCATTTGGGGAGTGGTACAATGAGCAGTTCTTC	CASSPFGEWYNEQFF
TRBJ2-5	NA	TRBD2	TRBV9	TGTGCCAGCAGCGTAGCCCACGGGACTAGCGAGACCCAGTACTTC	CASSVAHGTSETQYF
TRBJ2-5	NA	NA	TRBV18	TGTGCCAGCTCACCGGATCTAGGGGGAGGAGAGACCCAGTACTTC	CASSPDLGGGETQYF
TRBJ2-1	few	TRBD2	TRBV7-9	TGTGCCAGCAGCTTAGTGGGACTAGCGGGAGCAGAGCAGTTCTTC	CASSLVGLAGAEQFF
TRBJ2-7	few	TRBD1	TRBV11-2	TGTGCCAGCAGCTTAGGCACAGGGGGAAGCGAGCAGTACTTC	CASSLGTGGSEQYF
TRBJ2-7	many	TRBD2	TRBV20-1	TGCAGTGCCACCCAGGGACTAGCGAGCTACGAGCAGTACTTC	CSATQGLASYEQYF
TRBJ1-6	NA	NA	TRBV10-3	TGTGCCATCAGTGAAGGTGGACCCAATAATTCACCCCTCCACTTT	CAISEGGPNNSPLHF
TRBJ2-1	NA	TRBD2	TRBV20-1	TGCAGTGCTAACCCGGGACTAGCCCACAATGAGCAGTTCTTC	CSANPGLAHNEQFF
TRBJ2-3	few	NA	TRBV3-1	TGTGCCAGCAGCCTTGAATCGAATACGCAGTATTTT	CASSLESNTQYF
TRBJ2-5	few	TRBD2	TRBV18	TGTGCCAGCTCACCCGGACTAGCGGATCTCGCGGAGACCCAGTACTTC	CASSPGLADLAETQYF